Each of the 15 T cell receptor beta chains below was sequenced from the same sample in a study of cytomegalovirus exposure and HLA in healthy donors. With 60 Vbeta and 13 Jbeta primers, the PCR was carried out. Produced via immunoSEQ multiplex PCR; TCRdb's table is partial and in-frame only. The data contain some 160,000 clones, 70% to 85% of them seen just once; the ten biggest clones take up approximately 2.3%. Sequenced: PBMCs. These receptors all stem from a man in his fifties in good health and CMV-seropositive.

The rearrangement links TRBV4-2 to TRBJ1-5; D remains unclear. Germline CDR1 reads LGHNA; CDR2 reads YNFKEQ. The CDR3 runs to 14 residues. Between the trimmed V and J ends, which lost 4 bases and 7 bases, there was a span of 14 bases. Written as DNA, the CDR3 is TGTGCCAGCAGCCGTTCGGGGTCTAACCAGCCCCAGCATTTT. The encoded protein is CASSRSGSNQPQHF.

The table lists this clone with a count of one. This chain joins TRBV11-3 and TRBJ2-7, with TRBD1 identical over 8 bases. The CDR3 has 15 amino acids. CDR1 SGHNT and CDR2 YENEEA come from the germline V gene. The trim removed 5 bases at V and 2 bases at J, leaving 8 bases unmatched. CDR3 sequence reads: CASSRSDRVPYEQYF. CDR3 nucleotides: TGTGCCAGCAGCCGATCGGACAGGGTCCCCTACGAGCAGTACTTC.

The chain links TRBV27 to TRBJ2-1; 8 nucleotides align to TRBD2. CDR3 length: 17 amino acids. The V segment lost 4 bases and the J segment 3 bases; nucleotides outside the gene matches: 11. The germline V gene encodes CDR1 MNHEY and CDR2 SMNVEV (reference sequence). The CDR3 here is CASSYFSGTRVYNEQFF. In DNA, the CDR3 is TGTGCCAGCAGTTACTTTTCCGGGACTAGAGTCTACAATGAGCAGTTCTTC.

The chain combines TRBV7-9 with TRBJ2-5, with 7 bases identical to TRBD2. V gave up 5 bases and J gave up 5 bases; unmatched junction bases: 14. This CDR3 is built from 16 residues. Germline V gene lookup returns CDR1 SEHNR and CDR2 FQNEAQ (reference sequence). The CDR3 loop is CASSPDGGSYWETQYF. CDR3 bases: TGTGCCAGCAGCCCGGACGGGGGGTCCTATTGGGAGACCCAGTACTTC.

This chain uses TRBV19 with TRBJ2-1, with 9 positions matching TRBD1. The CDR3 contains 13 residues. With V trimmed by 7 bases and J by 8 bases, 6 bases remained unmatched. The germline CDR1 and CDR2 sequences are LNHDA and SQIVND (reference sequence). The CDR3 region is CASMDRGGDEQFF. The CDR3 nucleotides read TGTGCCAGTATGGACAGGGGAGGCGATGAGCAGTTCTTC.

This chain connects TRBV4-2 to TRBJ1-5; D uncertain. The germline CDR1 and CDR2 sequences are LGHNA and YNFKEQ. The CDR3 runs to 15 residues. The V and J ends lost 0 bases and 1 base respectively, with 7 bases between them. CDR3 nucleotides: TGTGCCAGCAGCCAAGACACGGGAAGCAATCAGCCCCAGCATTTT. Translation: CASSQDTGSNQPQHF.

This clone was seen only a few times. The rearrangement joins TRBV19 to TRBJ1-2; TRBD1 might be the D (5 bases). The germline V and J ends were trimmed by 3 bases and 8 bases, with 10 bases remaining between them. The CDR3 extends over 12 amino acids. Germline V CDR1 and CDR2: LNHDA, SQIVND (reference sequence). Here the CDR3 reads CASSIQGSGYTF. CDR3 in DNA: TGTGCCAGTAGTATTCAGGGATCCGGCTACACCTTC.

V usage is TRBV27 and J usage is TRBJ1-5, with 7 bases matching TRBD1. V dropped 5 bases and J dropped 3; count of bases not matched to a gene: 4. CDR3 length equals 14 residues. Germline V lookup: CDR1 MNHEY, CDR2 SMNVEV (reference sequence). CDR3 loop: CASSKGQLNQPQHF. DNA for the CDR3: TGTGCCAGCAGTAAGGGACAGCTCAATCAGCCCCAGCATTTT.

This clone was observed a single time. The chain links TRBV9 to TRBJ2-5; 12 bases map to TRBD2. The CDR3 runs 16 residues. Germline V gene lookup returns CDR1 SGDLS and CDR2 YYNGEE. V shed 3 bases and J 4 bases; nucleotides not matched to a gene: 7. The CDR3 region has the DNA TGTGCCAGCAGCGCCCTAGCGGGGGGGCCTGGAGAGACCCAGTACTTC. This sequence encodes CASSALAGGPGETQYF.

The chain is built from TRBV4-2 and TRBJ2-1; D possibly corresponds to TRBD2 (6 bases). Germline CDR1 and CDR2: LGHNA and YNFKEQ. Trimming took 1 base from V and 4 from J, leaving 11 bases between them. CDR3 length: 15 residues. The CDR3, as DNA: TGTGCCAGCAGCCAAGGACTAGAGGGATACAATGAGCAGTTCTTC. Protein: CASSQGLEGYNEQFF.

The genes are TRBV9 and TRBJ2-1; tentative D call: TRBD2 (6 bases). Trimming left V 2 bases short and J 8 bases short, with 11 bases between. Germline values: CDR1 SGDLS, CDR2 YYNGEE. The CDR3 spans 13 residues. For the CDR3, the DNA is TGTGCCAGCAGCGTTTTCGGAGGGGATGAGCAGTTCTTC. This codes for CASSVFGGDEQFF.

The chain joins TRBV27 to TRBJ1-4, with 7 bases lining up with TRBD1. Losses at the gene ends were 7 bases for V and 7 bases for J; bases not matched to a gene: 3. The germline CDR1 and CDR2 sequences are MNHEY and SMNVEV (reference sequence). The CDR3 is 12 residues long. The CDR3 nucleotides are TGTGCCAGCACCTCAGGGGGTGAAAAACTGTTTTTT. This encodes CASTSGGEKLFF.

The rearrangement uses TRBV7-8 and TRBJ1-5; 7 bases match TRBD1. The CDR3 contains 15 residues. Germline trimming cut 5 bases from V and 4 bases from J; bases unmatched to any gene: 8. Germline values: CDR1 SGHVS, CDR2 FQNEAQ. CDR3 sequence (DNA): TGTGCCAGCAGCAGAAACCGGGACAGAAATCAGCCCCAGCATTTT. The encoded protein is CASSRNRDRNQPQHF.

The chain combines TRBV12-5 with TRBJ1-6; D remains ambiguous. V was shortened by 4 bases and J by 1 base, with 11 bases between the two germline ends. Germline V gives CDR1 LGHNT, CDR2 FRNRAP. The CDR3 is 16 residues long. The CDR3 DNA follows: TGTGCTAGTGGTTCCCCCAGCGGATCCTATAATTCACCCCTCCACTTT. Translating gives CASGSPSGSYNSPLHF.

Notes on this clone: The junction departs from the called germline gene at one end, perhaps through a read error. The J gene is TRBJ2-2, the V gene TRBV6-6; tentatively, D is TRBD1 (5 bases). Germline V gives CDR1 MNHNY, CDR2 SVGAGI (reference sequence). This CDR3 is 15 amino acids long. The CDR3 spells CAGSYSPGQDMELFF. The CDR3 DNA follows: TGTGCCGGCAGTTACTCCCCAGGCCAGGACATGGAGCTGTTTTTT.